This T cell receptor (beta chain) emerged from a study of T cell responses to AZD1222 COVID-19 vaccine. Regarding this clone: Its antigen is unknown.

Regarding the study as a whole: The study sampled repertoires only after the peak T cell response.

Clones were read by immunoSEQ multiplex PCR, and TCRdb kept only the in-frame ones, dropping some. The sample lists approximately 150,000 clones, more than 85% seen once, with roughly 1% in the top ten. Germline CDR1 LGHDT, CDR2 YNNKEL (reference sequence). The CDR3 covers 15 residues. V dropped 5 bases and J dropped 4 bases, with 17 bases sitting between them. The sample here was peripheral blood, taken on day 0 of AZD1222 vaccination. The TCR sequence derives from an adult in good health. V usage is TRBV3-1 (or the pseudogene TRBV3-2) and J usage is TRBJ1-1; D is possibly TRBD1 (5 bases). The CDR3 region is CASSSSRRGFTEAFF. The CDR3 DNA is TGTGCCAGCAGCTCCTCCCGAAGGGGCTTCACTGAAGCTTTCTTT.